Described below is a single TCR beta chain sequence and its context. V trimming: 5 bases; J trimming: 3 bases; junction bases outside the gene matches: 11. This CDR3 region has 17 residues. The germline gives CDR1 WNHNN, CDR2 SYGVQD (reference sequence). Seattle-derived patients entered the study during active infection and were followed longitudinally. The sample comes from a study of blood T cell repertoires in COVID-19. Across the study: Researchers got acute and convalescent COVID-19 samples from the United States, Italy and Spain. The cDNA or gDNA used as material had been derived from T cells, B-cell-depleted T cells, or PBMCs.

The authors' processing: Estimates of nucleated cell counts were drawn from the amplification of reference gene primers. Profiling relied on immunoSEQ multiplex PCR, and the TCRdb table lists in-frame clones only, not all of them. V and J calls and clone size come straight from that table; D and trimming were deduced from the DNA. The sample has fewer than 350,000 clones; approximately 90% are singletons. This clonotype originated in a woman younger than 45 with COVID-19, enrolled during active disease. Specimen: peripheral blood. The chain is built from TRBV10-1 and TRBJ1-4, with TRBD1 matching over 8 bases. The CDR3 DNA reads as TGCGCCAGCAGTCCGGGACAGGCACCACCCTCTAATGAAAAACTGTTTTTT. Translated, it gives CASSPGQAPPSNEKLFF.